Below are 8 T cell receptor beta chains sequenced from a single sample in a study of CD8 T cells in ankylosing spondylitis. In TCRdb, the 5' RACE reads were re-called with MiXCR into one record per CDR3 protein. Altogether around 220,000 distinct CDR3 sequences are present, approximately 10% being singletons, with the ten largest covering over 20%. Sequencing was performed on blood, either unsorted or a sorted T cell fraction (not recorded which). These receptor sequences come from a male donor with ankylosing spondylitis or in good health (not recorded which).

This chain connects TRBV20-1 to TRBJ2-7; no definite D call. Germline loops: CDR1 DFQATT, CDR2 SNEGSKA (reference sequence). The V end lost 4 bases, the J end lost 2 bases, and 9 bases lay between the germline ends. The CDR3 contains 12 residues. Here the CDR3 reads CSATVEAYEQYF. DNA for the CDR3: TGCAGTGCTACCGTAGAGGCCTACGAGCAGTACTTC.

The chain recombines TRBV12-3 or TRBV12-4 with TRBJ2-1; TRBD2 aligns across 7 bases. This CDR3 is built from 15 residues. The trim removed 2 bases at V and 10 bases at J, leaving 11 bases unmatched. CDR3 bases: TGTGCCAGCAGTTTACGGGGGGTTCGTGTCGTAGAGCAGTTCTTC. This encodes CASSLRGVRVVEQFF.

There are many counts of this clonotype. The chain uses TRBV20-1 and TRBJ2-5; 7 bases are shared with TRBD2. V lost 5 bases, J lost 2 bases, and 11 bases stayed unmatched. The CDR3 is 15 amino acids. Germline assignment: CDR1 DFQATT and CDR2 SNEGSKA (reference sequence). The CDR3: CSAYQPSGVQETQYF. DNA for the CDR3: TGCAGTGCTTACCAGCCTAGCGGCGTACAAGAGACCCAGTACTTC.

In this sample, this clonotype turned up a few times. V gene TRBV12-3 or TRBV12-4 combines with J gene TRBJ2-7; D may be TRBD2 (6 bases). V gave up 1 base and J gave up 11 bases, with 12 bases separating them. The CDR3 length is 12 residues. The CDR3 is CASSLERGLEYF. CDR3 coding DNA: TGTGCCAGCAGTTTAGAACGGGGACTGGAGTACTTC.

Many counts were recorded for this clonotype. The chain is built from TRBV11-2 and TRBJ2-1; possibly TRBD1 or TRBD2 for D (5 bases each). The germline V gene encodes CDR1 SGHAT and CDR2 FQNNGV. Deletions cut 2 bases from V and 0 bases from J, with 14 bases between. The CDR3 consists of 17 residues. CDR3 sequence reads: CASSLTRDAISYNEQFF. The DNA for the CDR3 is TGTGCCAGCAGCTTAACCCGGGACGCAATCTCCTACAATGAGCAGTTCTTC.

This clonotype came up many times. In nucleotides, the CDR3 is TGCAGCGTTGAATCCGCAGGGCAAGAGACCCAGTACTTC. This encodes CSVESAGQETQYF. The rearrangement uses TRBV29-1 and TRBJ2-5; TRBD1 might be the D (5 bases). The germline gives CDR1 SQVTM, CDR2 ANQGSEA. This CDR3 has 13 residues. Trimming left V 2 bases short and J 2 bases short, with 9 bases between.

The chain recombines TRBV15 with TRBJ2-3; D ambiguous. Germline CDR1 is LNHNV and CDR2 is YYDKDF (reference sequence). Trimming removed 5 bases from V and 4 bases from J, with 13 bases in between. This CDR3 has 14 amino acids. The CDR3 DNA reads TGTGCCACCAGCCCAGGTCTGGTAGCAGATACGCAGTATTTT. Protein product: CATSPGLVADTQYF.

This clonotype has more than one count but fewer than ten. The chain recombines TRBV20-1 with TRBJ2-7; perhaps D is TRBD1 or TRBD2 (5 bases each). The CDR3 length is 15 residues. V lost 0 bases to trimming and J lost 2 bases, with 14 bases between them. Germline CDR1 DFQATT, CDR2 SNEGSKA (reference sequence). For the CDR3, the DNA is TGCAGTGCTAGAGACCCCGGGACGGCACCCTACGAGCAGTACTTC. Its protein product is CSARDPGTAPYEQYF.